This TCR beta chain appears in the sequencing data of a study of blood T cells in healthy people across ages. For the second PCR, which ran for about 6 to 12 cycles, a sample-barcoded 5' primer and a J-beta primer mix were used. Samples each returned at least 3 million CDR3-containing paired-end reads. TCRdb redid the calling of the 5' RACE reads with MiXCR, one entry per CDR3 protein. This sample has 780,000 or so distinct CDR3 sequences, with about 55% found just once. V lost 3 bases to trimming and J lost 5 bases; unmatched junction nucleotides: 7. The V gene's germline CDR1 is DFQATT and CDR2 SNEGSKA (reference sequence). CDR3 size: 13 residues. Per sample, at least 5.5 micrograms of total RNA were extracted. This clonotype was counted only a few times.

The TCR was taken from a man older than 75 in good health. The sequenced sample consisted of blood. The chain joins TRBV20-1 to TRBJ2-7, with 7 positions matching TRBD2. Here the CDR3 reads CSASGRADHEQYF. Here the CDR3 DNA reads TGCAGTGCTAGTGGGAGGGCCGACCACGAGCAGTACTTC.